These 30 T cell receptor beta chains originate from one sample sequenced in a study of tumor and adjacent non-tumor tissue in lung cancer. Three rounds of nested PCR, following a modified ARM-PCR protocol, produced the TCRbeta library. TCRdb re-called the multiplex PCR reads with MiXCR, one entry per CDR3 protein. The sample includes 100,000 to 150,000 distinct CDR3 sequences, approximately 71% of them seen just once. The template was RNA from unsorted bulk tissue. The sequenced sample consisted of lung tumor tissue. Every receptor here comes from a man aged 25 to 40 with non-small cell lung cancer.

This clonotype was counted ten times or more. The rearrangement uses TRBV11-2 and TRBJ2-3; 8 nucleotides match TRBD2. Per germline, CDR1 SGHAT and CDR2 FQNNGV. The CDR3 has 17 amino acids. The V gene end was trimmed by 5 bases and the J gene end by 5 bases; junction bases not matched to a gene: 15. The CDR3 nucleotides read TGTGCCAGCAGCATCCGCTCAGCGGGAGTATTGGGAGATACGCAGTATTTT. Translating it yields CASSIRSAGVLGDTQYF.

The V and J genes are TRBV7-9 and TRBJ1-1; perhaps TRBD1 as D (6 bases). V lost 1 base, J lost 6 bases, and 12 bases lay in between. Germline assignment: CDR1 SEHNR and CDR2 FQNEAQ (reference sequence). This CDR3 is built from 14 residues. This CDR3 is CASSLESGDAEAFF. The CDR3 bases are TGTGCCAGCAGCTTAGAGTCAGGGGATGCTGAAGCTTTCTTT.

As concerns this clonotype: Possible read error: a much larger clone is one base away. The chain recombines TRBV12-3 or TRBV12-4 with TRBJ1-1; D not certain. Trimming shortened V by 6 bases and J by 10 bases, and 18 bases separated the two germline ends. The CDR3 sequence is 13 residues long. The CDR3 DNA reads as TGTGCCAGCAGCACCACAAAACAACGAGGAGCTTTCTTT. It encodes CASSTTKQRGAFF.

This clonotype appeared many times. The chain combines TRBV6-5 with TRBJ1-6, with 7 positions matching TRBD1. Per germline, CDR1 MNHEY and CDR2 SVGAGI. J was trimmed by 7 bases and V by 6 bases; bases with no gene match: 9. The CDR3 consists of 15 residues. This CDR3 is CASSPGTAENSPLHF. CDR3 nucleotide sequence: TGTGCCAGCAGCCCCGGGACAGCCGAAAATTCACCCCTCCACTTT.

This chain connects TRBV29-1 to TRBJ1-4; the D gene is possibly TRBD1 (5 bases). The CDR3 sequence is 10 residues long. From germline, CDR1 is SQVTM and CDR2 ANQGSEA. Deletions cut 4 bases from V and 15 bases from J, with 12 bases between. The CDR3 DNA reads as TGCAGCGTTGGAATGGACACCATGTTTTTT. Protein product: CSVGMDTMFF.

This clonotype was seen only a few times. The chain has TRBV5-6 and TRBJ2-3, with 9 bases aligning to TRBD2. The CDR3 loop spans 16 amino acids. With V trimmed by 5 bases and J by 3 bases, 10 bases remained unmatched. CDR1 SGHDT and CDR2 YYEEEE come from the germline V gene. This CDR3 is CASSLPGLAVTDTQYF. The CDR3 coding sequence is TGTGCCAGCAGTTTGCCGGGACTAGCAGTGACAGATACGCAGTATTTT. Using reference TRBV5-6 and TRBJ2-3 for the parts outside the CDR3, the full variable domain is DAGVTQSPTHLIKTRGQQVTLRCSPKSGHDTVSWYQQALGQGPQFIFQYYEEEERQRGNFPDRFSGHQFPNYSSELNVNALLLGDSALYLCASSLPGLAVTDTQYFGPGTRLTVL.

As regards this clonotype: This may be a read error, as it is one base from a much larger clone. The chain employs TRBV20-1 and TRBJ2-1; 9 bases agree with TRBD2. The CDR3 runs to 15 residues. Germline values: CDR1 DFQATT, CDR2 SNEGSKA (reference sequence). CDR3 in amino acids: CSVRVQTSGYNEQFF. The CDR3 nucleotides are TGCAGTGTTAGAGTCCAGACTAGCGGTTACAATGAGCAGTTCTTC.

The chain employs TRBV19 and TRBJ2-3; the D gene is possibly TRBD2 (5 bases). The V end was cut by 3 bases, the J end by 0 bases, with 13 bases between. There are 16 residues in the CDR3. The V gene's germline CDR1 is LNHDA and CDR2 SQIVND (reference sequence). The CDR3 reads CASSMLASSSTDTQYF. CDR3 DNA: TGTGCCAGTAGTATGTTAGCGTCATCTAGCACAGATACGCAGTATTTT.

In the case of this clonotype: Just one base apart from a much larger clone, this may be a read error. The CDR3 loop reads CASRLRGLYEQYF. CDR3 bases: TGTGCCAGCAGGTTGAGGGGGCTATACGAGCAGTACTTC. This chain connects TRBV7-2 to TRBJ2-7; TRBD1 matches 7 bases. J was trimmed by 4 bases and V by 6 bases; bases with no gene match: 6. CDR3 length equals 13 residues. Germline assignment: CDR1 SGHTA and CDR2 FQGNSA.

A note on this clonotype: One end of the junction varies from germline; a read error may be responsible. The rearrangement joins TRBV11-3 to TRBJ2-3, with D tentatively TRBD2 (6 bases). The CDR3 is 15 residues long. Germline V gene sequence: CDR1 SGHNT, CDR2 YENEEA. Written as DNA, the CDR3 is TGTACCAGCAGCTTAGCTAGCGTGGCCGCAGATACGCAGTATTTT. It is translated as CTSSLASVAADTQYF. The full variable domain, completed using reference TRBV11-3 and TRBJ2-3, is EAGVVQSPRYKIIEKKQPVAFWCNPISGHNTLYWYLQNLGQGPELLIRYENEEAVDDSQLPKDRFSAERLKGVDSTLKIQPAELGDSAVYLCTSSLASVAADTQYFGPGTRLTVL.

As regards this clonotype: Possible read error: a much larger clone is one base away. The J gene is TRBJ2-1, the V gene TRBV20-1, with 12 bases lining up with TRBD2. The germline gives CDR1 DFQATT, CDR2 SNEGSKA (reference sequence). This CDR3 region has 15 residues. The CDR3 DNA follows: TGCGGTGCTAGAGATCCTAGCGGGGGGGACAATGAGCAGTTCTTC. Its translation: CGARDPSGGDNEQFF.

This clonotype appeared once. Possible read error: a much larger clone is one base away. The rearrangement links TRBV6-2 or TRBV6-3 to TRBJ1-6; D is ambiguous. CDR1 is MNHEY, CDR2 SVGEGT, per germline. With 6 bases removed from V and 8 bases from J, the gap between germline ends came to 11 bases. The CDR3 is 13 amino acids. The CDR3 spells CASSPPPHSPLHF. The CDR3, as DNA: TGTGCCAGCAGCCCACCCCCGCATTCACCCCTCCACTTT.

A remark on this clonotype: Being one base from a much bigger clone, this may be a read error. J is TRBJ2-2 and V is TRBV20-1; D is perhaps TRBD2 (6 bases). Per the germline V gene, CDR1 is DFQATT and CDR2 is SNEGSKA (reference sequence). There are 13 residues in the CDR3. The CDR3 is CIARSGEAGELFF. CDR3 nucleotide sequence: TGCATTGCTAGGTCGGGGGAGGCCGGGGAGCTGTTTTTT.

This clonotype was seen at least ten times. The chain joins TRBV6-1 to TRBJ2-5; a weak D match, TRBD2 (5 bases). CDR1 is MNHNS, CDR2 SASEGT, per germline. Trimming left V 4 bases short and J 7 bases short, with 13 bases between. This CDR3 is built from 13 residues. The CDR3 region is CASSVEGVGTQYF. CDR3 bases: TGTGCCAGCAGTGTCGAGGGCGTCGGGACCCAGTACTTC.

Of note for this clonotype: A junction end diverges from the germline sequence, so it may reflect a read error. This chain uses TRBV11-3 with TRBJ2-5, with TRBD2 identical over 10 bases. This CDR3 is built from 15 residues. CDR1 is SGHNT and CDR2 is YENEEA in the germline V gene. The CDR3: CASILEAGGQVTQYF. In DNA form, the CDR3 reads TGTGCCAGCATTTTAGAAGCGGGAGGGCAAGTGACCCAGTACTTC.

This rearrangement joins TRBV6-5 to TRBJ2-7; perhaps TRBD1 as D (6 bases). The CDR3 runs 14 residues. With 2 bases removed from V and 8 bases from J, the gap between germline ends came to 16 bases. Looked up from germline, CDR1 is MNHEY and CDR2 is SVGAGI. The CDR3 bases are TGTGCCAGCAGTTACCGTTATAGGGGGTACAAGCAGTACGTC. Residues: CASSYRYRGYKQYV.

The DNA for the CDR3 is TGTGCCAGCAGCTTAGCGATATCTGATTGGTATGGCTACACCTTC. Protein product: CASSLAISDWYGYTF. This chain connects TRBV7-9 to TRBJ1-2; unclear D gene. Trimming stripped 0 bases from V and 5 bases from J, with 13 bases between. Germline V gene sequence: CDR1 SEHNR, CDR2 FQNEAQ (reference sequence). This CDR3 is 15 amino acids long.

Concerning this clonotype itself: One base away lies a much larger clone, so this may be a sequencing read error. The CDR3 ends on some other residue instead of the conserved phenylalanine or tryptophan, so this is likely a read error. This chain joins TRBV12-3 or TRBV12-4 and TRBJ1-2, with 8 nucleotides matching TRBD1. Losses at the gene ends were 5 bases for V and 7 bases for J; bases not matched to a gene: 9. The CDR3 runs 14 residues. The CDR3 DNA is TGTGCCAGCAGTCCGGGACAGGTGATCGGTGGCTACACCTCC. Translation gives CASSPGQVIGGYTS.

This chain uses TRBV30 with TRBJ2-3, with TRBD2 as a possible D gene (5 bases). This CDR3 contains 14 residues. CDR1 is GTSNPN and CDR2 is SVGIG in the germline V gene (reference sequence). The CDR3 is CAFTSGIGADTQYF. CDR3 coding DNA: TGTGCTTTTACAAGCGGAATTGGGGCAGATACGCAGTATTTT.

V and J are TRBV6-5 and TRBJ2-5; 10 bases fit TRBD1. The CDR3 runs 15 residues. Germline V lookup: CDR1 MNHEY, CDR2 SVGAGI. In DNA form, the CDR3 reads TGTGCTTGCAGTTACACAGGACAGGGGGTTGAGACCCAGTACTTC. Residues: CACSYTGQGVETQYF.

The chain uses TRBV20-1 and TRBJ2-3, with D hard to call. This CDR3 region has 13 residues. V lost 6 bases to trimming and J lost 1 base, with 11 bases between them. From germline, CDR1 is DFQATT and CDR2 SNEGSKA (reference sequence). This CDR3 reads CSASNSGTDTQYF. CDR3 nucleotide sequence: TGCAGTGCCAGTAACTCTGGCACAGATACGCAGTATTTT.

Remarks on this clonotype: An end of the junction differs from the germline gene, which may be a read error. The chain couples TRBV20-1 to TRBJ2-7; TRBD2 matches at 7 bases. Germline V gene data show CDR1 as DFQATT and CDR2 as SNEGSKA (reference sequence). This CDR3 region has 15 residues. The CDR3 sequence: CCARGPSGRSYEQYF. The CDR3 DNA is TGCTGTGCTAGAGGGCCTAGCGGTCGCTCTTACGAGCAGTACTTC.

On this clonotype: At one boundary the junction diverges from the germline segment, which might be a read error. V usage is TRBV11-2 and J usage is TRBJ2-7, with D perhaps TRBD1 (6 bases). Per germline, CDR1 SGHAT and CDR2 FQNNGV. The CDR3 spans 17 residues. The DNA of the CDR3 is TGTTCCAGCAGCCGAACGGCCGGGACACGCGTCTCCTACGAGCAGTACTTC. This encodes CSSSRTAGTRVSYEQYF.

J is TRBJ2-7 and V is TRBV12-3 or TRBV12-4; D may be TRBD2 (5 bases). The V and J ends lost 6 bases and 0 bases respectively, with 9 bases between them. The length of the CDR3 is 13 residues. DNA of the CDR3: TGTGCCAGCAGCCTCGGGGACTCCTACGAGCAGTACTTC. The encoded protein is CASSLGDSYEQYF.

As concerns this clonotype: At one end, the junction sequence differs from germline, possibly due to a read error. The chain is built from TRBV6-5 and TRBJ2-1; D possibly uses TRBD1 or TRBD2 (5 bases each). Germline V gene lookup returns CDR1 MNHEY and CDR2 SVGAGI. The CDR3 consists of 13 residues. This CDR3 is CAGSYRGGHEQIF. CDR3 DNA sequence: TGTGCCGGCAGTTACCGGGGCGGCCATGAGCAGATCTTC.

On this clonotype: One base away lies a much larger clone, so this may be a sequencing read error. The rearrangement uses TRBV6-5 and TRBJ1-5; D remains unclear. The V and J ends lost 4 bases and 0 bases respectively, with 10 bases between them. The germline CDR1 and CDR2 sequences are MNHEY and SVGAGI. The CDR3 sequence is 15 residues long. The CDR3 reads CASSCKLGSNQPQHF. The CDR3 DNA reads TGTGCCAGCAGTTGCAAGTTGGGTAGCAATCAGCCCCAGCATTTT.

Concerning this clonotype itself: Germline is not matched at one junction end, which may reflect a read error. This chain's CDR3 is CASSVDTYQETQHF. The CDR3 nucleotides are TGTGCTAGCAGCGTCGACACGTACCAAGAGACCCAGCACTTC. The V call is TRBV11-1, the J call TRBJ2-5; unclear D gene. Looked up from germline, CDR1 is SGHAT and CDR2 is FQDESV (reference sequence). This CDR3 has 14 amino acids.

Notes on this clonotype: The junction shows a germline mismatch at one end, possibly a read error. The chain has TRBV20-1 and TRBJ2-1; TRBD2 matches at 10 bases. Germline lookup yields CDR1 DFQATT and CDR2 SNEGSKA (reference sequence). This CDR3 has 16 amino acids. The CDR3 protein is CNARQDLAGARFEQFF. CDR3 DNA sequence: TGCAATGCTCGACAGGACCTAGCGGGAGCTAGGTTTGAGCAGTTCTTC.

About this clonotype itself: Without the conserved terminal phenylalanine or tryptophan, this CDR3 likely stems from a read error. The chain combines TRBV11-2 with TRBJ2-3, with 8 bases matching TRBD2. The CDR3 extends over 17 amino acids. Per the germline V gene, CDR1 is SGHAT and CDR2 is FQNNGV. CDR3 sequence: CVSSIRSAGVLGDTQYL. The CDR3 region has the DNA TGTGTCAGCAGCATCCGCTCAGCGGGAGTATTGGGAGATACGCAGTATCTT.

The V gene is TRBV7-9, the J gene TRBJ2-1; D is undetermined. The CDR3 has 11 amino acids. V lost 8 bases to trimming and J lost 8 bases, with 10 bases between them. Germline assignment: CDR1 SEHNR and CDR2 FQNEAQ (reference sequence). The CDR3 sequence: CASRVVDEQFF. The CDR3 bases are TGTGCCAGCCGCGTTGTGGATGAGCAGTTCTTC.